What follows are 15 T cell receptor beta chains derived from one specimen sequenced in a study of STAT5B mutations in CD4+ large granular lymphocyte leukemia. The table came from immunoSEQ multiplex PCR; TCRdb's copy has only in-frame clones and leaves some out. The table lists approximately 33,000 clones, roughly 65% of them singletons. Input material: CD4+ T cells from blood buffy coats. Every receptor here comes from a human donor in good health.

V and J are TRBV30 and TRBJ2-2, with TRBD2 matching 8 bases. The ends lost 5 bases at V and 4 bases at J; junction bases unmatched: 6. Germline values: CDR1 GTSNPN, CDR2 SVGIG (reference sequence). This CDR3 contains 14 residues. CDR3 bases: TGTGCCTGGGCATCGGGGGGGGTCACCGGGGAGCTGTTTTTT. Its protein is CAWASGGVTGELFF.

The rearrangement uses TRBV9 and TRBJ1-2, with 7 bases fitting TRBD1. The CDR3 is made up of 15 amino acids. V lost 0 bases and J lost 6; bases outside the gene matches: 8. Germline V gives CDR1 SGDLS, CDR2 YYNGEE. DNA of the CDR3: TGTGCCAGCAGCGTAGCTACTGGAGGGGGCAATGGCTACACCTTC. Protein sequence: CASSVATGGGNGYTF.

The V gene is TRBV7-2, the J gene TRBJ2-7; D is perhaps TRBD1 or TRBD2 (5 bases each). The germline V gene has CDR1 SGHTA and CDR2 FQGNSA. Trimming cost V 4 bases and J 3 bases, with 16 bases left between them. The CDR3 is made up of 15 amino acids. The CDR3 spells CASSSRGGAGYEQYF. The CDR3 DNA reads TGTGCCAGCAGCTCCAGAGGTGGGGCGGGCTACGAGCAGTACTTC.

This clone was found a few times. This chain uses TRBV2 with TRBJ1-2; D call uncertain. CDR1 and CDR2 from the germline V gene are SNHLY and FYNNEI. V was clipped by 3 bases and J by 12 bases, with 11 bases between them. This CDR3 comprises 11 residues. CDR3 amino acids: CASSDDGRNTF. The CDR3 DNA reads as TGTGCCAGCAGTGATGATGGCAGGAACACCTTC.

The J gene is TRBJ1-1, the V gene TRBV30; a weak D match, TRBD1 (6 bases). CDR3 size: 14 residues. The germline gives CDR1 GTSNPN, CDR2 SVGIG (reference sequence). The germline V and J ends were trimmed by 0 bases and 8 bases, with 16 bases remaining between them. CDR3 loop: CAWSVLFRQGEAFF. The DNA for the CDR3 is TGTGCCTGGAGTGTCCTATTCCGCCAGGGGGAAGCTTTCTTT.

This clone was seen a few times. The J gene is TRBJ1-1, the V gene TRBV30, with 9 bases aligning to TRBD1. The CDR3 loop spans 13 amino acids. Per germline, CDR1 GTSNPN and CDR2 SVGIG (reference sequence). The V segment lost 2 bases and the J segment 11 bases; nucleotides outside the gene matches: 9. CDR3 nucleotides: TGTGCCTGGAGTCCTGGATGGGACAGGGATGCTTTCTTT. This gives the protein CAWSPGWDRDAFF.

The chain joins TRBV6-6 to TRBJ1-2, with 8 nucleotides matching TRBD1. Germline-derived CDR1 and CDR2 are MNHNY and SVGAGI (reference sequence). The V gene end was trimmed by 5 bases and the J gene end by 7 bases; junction bases not matched to a gene: 9. The CDR3 totals 14 residues. As DNA, the CDR3 is TGTGCCAGCAGTCGCCTCGACAGGGGATCTGGCTACACCTTC. As protein: CASSRLDRGSGYTF.

This clone was detected only a few times. The rearrangement uses TRBV7-6 and TRBJ2-7; tentative D call: TRBD1 (6 bases). CDR3 length: 16 amino acids. Per germline, CDR1 SGHVS and CDR2 FNYEAQ. V lost 1 base, J lost 6 bases, and 19 bases lay in between. Here the CDR3 DNA reads TGTGCCAGCAGCTTAGGGTACGGCAGGGGTTCCGGCGAGCAGTACTTC. Amino acid sequence: CASSLGYGRGSGEQYF.

This chain links TRBV27 with TRBJ2-7, with D possibly matching TRBD2 (6 bases). V lost 4 bases, J lost 5 bases, and 18 bases lay in between. The CDR3 covers 15 residues. Germline loops: CDR1 MNHEY, CDR2 SMNVEV (reference sequence). Written as DNA, the CDR3 is TGTGCCAGCAGTTCCGCCGGGGGTAATGAGGACGAGCAGTACTTC. Encoded protein: CASSSAGGNEDEQYF.

There are a few counts of this clone. The CDR3 sequence is CASSSDSYTEAFF. For the CDR3, the DNA is TGTGCCAGCAGTAGTGACAGTTACACTGAAGCTTTCTTT. The V gene is TRBV6-5, the J gene TRBJ1-1, with D possibly being TRBD1 (5 bases). Trimming removed 5 bases at V and 3 bases at J, with 10 bases between. Germline assignment: CDR1 MNHEY and CDR2 SVGAGI. The CDR3 has 13 residues.

The table lists this clone with a count of one. The chain couples TRBV2 to TRBJ1-2; D possibly corresponds to TRBD1 (6 bases). This CDR3 spans 11 amino acids. V was pared by 7 bases and J by 3 bases, with 6 bases between. Germline CDR1 and CDR2: SNHLY and FYNNEI. CDR3 residues: CASTGDYGYTF. The CDR3 DNA follows: TGTGCCAGCACAGGGGACTATGGCTACACCTTC.

The V call is TRBV7-2, the J call TRBJ2-5, with D perhaps matching TRBD1 or TRBD2 (6 bases each). CDR1 SGHTA and CDR2 FQGNSA come from the germline V gene. The ends were cut back, 1 base at V and 4 bases at J, with 16 bases in the middle. CDR3 length: 16 amino acids. The CDR3 sequence: CASSLVGGGGRETQYF. CDR3 DNA: TGTGCCAGCAGCTTAGTGGGAGGAGGGGGGCGAGAGACCCAGTACTTC.

J is TRBJ1-1 and V is TRBV6-1, with unresolved D. Per germline, CDR1 MNHNS and CDR2 SASEGT. The CDR3 has 14 amino acids. Trimming left V 3 bases short and J 0 bases short, with 8 bases between. CDR3 sequence: CASSEVGMNTEAFF. As DNA, the CDR3 is TGTGCCAGCAGTGAGGTAGGAATGAACACTGAAGCTTTCTTT.

This clone showed up just a few times. This chain links TRBV7-2 with TRBJ1-6; D is uncertain. The CDR3 contains 14 residues. Between the trimmed V and J ends, which lost 1 base and 8 bases, there was a span of 9 bases. The germline V gene encodes CDR1 SGHTA and CDR2 FQGNSA. The DNA of the CDR3 is TGTGCCAGCAGCTTAGTGGAGGGTCATTCACCCCTCCACTTT. It codes for CASSLVEGHSPLHF.

The chain uses TRBV9 and TRBJ2-2; TRBD2 is a possible D gene (5 bases). Germline CDR1 is SGDLS and CDR2 is YYNGEE. The CDR3 totals 16 residues. V shed 4 bases and J shed 5 bases, with 18 bases lying between them. CDR3 protein: CASSMTAGKGTGELFF. CDR3 DNA: TGTGCCAGCAGCATGACCGCCGGGAAGGGAACCGGGGAGCTGTTTTTT.